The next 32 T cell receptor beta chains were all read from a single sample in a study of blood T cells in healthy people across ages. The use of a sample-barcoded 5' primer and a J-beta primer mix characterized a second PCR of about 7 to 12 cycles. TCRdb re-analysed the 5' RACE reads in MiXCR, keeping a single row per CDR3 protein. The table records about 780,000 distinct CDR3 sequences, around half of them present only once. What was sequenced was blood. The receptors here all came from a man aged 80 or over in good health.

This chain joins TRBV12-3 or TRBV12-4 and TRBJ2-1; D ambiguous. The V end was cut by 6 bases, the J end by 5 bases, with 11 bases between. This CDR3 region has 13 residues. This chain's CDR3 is CASSWGKDNEQFF. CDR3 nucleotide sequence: TGTGCCAGCAGCTGGGGAAAGGACAATGAGCAGTTCTTC.

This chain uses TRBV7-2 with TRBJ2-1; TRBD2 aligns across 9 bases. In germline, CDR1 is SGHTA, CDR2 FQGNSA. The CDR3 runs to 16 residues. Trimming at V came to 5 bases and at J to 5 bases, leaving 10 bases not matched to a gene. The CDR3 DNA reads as TGTGCCAGCAGCCAAAGAGGACTAGCGCCGAACAATGAGCAGTTCTTC. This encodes CASSQRGLAPNNEQFF.

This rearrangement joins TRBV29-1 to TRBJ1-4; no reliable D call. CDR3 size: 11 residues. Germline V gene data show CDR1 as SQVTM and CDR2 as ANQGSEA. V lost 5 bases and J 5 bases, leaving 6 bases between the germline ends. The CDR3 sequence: CSVRQNEKLFF. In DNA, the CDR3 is TGCAGCGTTAGGCAGAATGAAAAACTGTTTTTT.

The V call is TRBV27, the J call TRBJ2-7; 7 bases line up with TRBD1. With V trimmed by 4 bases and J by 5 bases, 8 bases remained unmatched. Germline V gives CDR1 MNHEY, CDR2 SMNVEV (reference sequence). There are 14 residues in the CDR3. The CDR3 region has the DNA TGTGCCAGCAGTTGGACAGGTTTTGTCCACGAGCAGTACTTC. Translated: CASSWTGFVHEQYF.

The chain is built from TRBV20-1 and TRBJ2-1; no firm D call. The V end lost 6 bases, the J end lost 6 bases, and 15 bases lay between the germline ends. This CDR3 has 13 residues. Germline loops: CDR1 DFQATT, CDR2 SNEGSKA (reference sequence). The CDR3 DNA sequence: TGCAGTGCCAACGCCGGCAGGCTCAATGAGCAGTTCTTC. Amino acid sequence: CSANAGRLNEQFF.

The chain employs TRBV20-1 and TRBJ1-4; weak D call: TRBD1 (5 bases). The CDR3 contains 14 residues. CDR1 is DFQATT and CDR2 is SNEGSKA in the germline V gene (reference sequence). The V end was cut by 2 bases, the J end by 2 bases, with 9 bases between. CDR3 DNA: TGCAGTGCTAGAAGGGGCCCCACTAATGAAAAACTGTTTTTT. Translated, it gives CSARRGPTNEKLFF.

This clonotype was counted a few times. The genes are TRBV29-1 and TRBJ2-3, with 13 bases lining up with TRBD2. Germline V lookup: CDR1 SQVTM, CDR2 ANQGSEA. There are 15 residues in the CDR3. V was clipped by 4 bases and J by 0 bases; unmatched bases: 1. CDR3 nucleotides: TGCAGCGTTGGGACTAGCGGGGGAAGCACAGATACGCAGTATTTT. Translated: CSVGTSGGSTDTQYF.

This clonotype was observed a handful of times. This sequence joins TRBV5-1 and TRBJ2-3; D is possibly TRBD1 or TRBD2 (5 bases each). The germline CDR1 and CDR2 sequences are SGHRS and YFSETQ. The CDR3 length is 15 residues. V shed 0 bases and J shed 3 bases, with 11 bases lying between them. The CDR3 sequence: CASSLDTRGTDTQYF. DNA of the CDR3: TGCGCCAGCAGCTTGGATACTAGGGGTACAGATACGCAGTATTTT.

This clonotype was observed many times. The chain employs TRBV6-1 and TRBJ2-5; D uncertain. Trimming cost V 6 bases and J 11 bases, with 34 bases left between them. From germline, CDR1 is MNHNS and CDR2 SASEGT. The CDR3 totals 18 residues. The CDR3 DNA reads TGTGCCAGCAGCAATTCAATAGGGTCTGGGCCAACCCCGAACGGGCAGTACTTC. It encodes CASSNSIGSGPTPNGQYF.

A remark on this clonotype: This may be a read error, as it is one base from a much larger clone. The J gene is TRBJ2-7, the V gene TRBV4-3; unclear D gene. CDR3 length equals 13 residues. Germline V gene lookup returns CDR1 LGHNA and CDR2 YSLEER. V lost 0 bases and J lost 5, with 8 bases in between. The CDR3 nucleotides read TGCGCCAGCAGCCAAGACAGGAACGACGAGCAGTACTTC. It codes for CASSQDRNDEQYF.

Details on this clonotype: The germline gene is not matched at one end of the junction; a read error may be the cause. The DNA of the CDR3 is TGTGCCAGCAGCCCCGGGCCCCGATCAGAGACGCAGTATTTT. Amino acid sequence: CASSPGPRSETQYF. The chain is built from TRBV7-2 and TRBJ2-3; D uncertain. Germline V CDR1 and CDR2: SGHTA, FQGNSA. CDR3 length equals 14 residues.

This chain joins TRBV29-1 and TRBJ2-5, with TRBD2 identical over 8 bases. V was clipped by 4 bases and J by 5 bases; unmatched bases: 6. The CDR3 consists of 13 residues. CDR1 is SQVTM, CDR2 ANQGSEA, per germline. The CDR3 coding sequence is TGCAGCGTTGGGAGCGGGAGAAAGGAGACCCAGTACTTC. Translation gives CSVGSGRKETQYF.

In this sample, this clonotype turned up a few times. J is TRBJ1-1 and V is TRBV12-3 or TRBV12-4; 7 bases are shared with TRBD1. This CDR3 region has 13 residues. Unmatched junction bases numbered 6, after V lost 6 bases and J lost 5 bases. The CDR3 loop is CASSVQGRTEAFF. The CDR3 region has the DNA TGTGCCAGCAGCGTACAGGGGAGGACTGAAGCTTTCTTT.

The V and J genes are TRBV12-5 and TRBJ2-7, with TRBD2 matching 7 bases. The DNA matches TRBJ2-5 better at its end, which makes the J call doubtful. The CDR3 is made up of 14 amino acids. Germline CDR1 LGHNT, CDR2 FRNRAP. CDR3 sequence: CASGLSLAYETQYF. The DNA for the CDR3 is TGTGCTAGTGGTTTGTCACTAGCGTACGAGACCCAGTACTTC.

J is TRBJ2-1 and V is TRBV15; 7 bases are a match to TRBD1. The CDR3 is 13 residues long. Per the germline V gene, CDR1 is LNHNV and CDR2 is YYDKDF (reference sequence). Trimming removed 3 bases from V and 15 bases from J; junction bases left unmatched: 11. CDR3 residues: CATSSRTGTTGFF. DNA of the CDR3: TGTGCCACCAGCAGCCGGACAGGAACCACAGGGTTCTTC.

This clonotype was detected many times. The CDR3 sequence is CASSPEQGGATEAFF. The CDR3 nucleotides read TGCGCCAGCAGCCCCGAGCAGGGAGGCGCCACTGAAGCTTTCTTT. The V gene is TRBV5-1, the J gene TRBJ1-1; a weak D match, TRBD1 (5 bases). The CDR3 extends over 15 amino acids. Between the trimmed V and J ends, which lost 4 bases and 4 bases, there was a span of 17 bases. The germline gives CDR1 SGHRS, CDR2 YFSETQ.

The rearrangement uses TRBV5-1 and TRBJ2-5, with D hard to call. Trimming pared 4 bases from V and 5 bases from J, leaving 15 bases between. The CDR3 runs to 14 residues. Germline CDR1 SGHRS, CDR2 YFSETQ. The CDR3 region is CASSLDLRRETQYF. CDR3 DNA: TGCGCCAGCAGCCTGGACCTAAGAAGGGAGACCCAGTACTTC.

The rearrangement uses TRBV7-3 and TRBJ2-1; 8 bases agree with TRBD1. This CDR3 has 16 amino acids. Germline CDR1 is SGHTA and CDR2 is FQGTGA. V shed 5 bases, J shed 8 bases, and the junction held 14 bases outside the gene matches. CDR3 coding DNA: TGTGCCAGCAGCCCCCAGGGGGCGGGAATCCCCCATGAGCAGTTCTTC. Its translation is CASSPQGAGIPHEQFF.

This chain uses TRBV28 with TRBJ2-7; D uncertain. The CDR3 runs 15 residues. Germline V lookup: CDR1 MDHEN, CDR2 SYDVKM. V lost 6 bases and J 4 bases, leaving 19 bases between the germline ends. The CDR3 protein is CASSPDILGLYEQYF. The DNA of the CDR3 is TGTGCCAGCAGCCCAGACATCCTAGGATTATACGAGCAGTACTTC.

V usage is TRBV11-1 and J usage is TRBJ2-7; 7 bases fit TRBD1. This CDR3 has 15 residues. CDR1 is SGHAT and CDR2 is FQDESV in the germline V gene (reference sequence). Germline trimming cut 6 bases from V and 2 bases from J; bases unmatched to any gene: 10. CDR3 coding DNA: TGTGCCAGCAGTCGAAACAGGGGTAATACCTACGAGCAGTACTTC. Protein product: CASSRNRGNTYEQYF.

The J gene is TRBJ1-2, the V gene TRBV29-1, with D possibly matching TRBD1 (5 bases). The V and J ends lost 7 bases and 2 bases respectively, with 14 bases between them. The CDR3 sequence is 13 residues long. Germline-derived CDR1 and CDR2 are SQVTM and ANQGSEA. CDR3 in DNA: TGCAGCGGACTGGTAGGGACCAACTATGGCTACACCTTC. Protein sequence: CSGLVGTNYGYTF.

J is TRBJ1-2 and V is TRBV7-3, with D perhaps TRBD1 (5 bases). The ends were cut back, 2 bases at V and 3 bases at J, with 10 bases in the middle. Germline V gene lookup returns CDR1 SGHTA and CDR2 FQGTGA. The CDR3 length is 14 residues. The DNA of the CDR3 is TGTGCCAGCAGCTTAGCCCCCAGGGACTATGGCTACACCTTC. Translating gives CASSLAPRDYGYTF.

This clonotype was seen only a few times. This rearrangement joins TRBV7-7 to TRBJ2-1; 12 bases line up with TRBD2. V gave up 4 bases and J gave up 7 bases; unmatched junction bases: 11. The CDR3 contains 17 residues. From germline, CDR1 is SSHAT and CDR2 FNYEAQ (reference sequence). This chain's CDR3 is CASSSSPRLAGANEQFF. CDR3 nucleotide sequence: TGTGCCAGCAGCTCAAGCCCCCGACTAGCGGGAGCTAATGAGCAGTTCTTC.

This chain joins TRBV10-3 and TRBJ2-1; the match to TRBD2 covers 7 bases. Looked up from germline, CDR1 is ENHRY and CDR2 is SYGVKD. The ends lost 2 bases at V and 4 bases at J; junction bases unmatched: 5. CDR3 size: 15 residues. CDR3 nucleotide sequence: TGTGCCATCAGTGAGCTCGCTAGCGGTTACAATGAGCAGTTCTTC. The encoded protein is CAISELASGYNEQFF.

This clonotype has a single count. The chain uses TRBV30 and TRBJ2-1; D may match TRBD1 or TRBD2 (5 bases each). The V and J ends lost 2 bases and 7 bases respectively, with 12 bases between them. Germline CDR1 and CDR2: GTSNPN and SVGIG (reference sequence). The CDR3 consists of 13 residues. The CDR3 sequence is CAWSPGTLNEQFF. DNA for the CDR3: TGTGCCTGGAGTCCGGGGACCCTAAATGAGCAGTTCTTC.

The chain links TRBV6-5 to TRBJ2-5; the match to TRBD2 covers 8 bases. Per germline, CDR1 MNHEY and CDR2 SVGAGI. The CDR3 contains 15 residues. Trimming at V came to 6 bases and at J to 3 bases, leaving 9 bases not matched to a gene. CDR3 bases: TGTGCCAGCAGCTACCTTAGCGGGACGAAAGAGACCCAGTACTTC. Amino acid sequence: CASSYLSGTKETQYF.

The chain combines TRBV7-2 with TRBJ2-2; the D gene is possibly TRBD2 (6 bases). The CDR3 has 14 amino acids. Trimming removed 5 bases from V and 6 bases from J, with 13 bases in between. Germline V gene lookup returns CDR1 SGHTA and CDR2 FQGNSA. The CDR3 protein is CASSPDSGSGELFF. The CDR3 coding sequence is TGTGCCAGCAGCCCAGACAGCGGGTCCGGGGAGCTGTTTTTT.

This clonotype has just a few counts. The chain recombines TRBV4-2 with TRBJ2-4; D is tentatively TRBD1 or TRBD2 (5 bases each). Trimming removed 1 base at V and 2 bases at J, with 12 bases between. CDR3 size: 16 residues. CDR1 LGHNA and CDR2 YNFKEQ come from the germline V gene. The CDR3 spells CASSQVEDKTKNIQYF. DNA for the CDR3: TGTGCCAGCAGCCAAGTGGAGGACAAGACCAAAAACATTCAGTACTTC.

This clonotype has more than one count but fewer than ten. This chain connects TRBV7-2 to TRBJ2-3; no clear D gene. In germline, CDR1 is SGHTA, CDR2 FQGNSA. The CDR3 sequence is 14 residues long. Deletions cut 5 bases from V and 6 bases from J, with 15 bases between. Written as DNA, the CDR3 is TGTGCCAGCAGCCCCCCCATGCGCGCGGATACGCAGTATTTT. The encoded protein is CASSPPMRADTQYF.

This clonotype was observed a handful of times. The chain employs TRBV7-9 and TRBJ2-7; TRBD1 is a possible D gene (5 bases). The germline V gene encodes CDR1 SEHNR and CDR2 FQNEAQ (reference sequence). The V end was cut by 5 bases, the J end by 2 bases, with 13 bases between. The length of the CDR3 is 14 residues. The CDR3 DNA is TGTGCCAGCAGCCCTAGGGGCAGCCCCTACGAGCAGTACTTC. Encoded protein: CASSPRGSPYEQYF. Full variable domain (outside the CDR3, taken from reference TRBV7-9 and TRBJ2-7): DTGVSQNPRHKITKRGQNVTFRCDPISEHNRLYWYRQTLGQGPEFLTYFQNEAQLEKSRLLSDRFSAERPKGSFSTLEIQRTEQGDSAMYLCASSPRGSPYEQYFGPGTRLTVT.

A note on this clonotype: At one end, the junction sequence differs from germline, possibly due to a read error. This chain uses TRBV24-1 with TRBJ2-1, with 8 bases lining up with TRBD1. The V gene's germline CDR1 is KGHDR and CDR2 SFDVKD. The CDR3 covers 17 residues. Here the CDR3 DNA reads TGTGCCACCAGTGATCCTTACAGGGGGTCGCTCTACAATGAGCGGTTCTTC. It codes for CATSDPYRGSLYNERFF.

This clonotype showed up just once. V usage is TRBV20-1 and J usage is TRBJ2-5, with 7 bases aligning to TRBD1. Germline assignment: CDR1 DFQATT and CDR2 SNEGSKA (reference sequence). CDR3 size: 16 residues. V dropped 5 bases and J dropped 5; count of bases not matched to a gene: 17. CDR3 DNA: TGCAGTGCTGGACCATTTGACAGGTCCAGGGGGGAGACCCAGTACTTC. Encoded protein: CSAGPFDRSRGETQYF.